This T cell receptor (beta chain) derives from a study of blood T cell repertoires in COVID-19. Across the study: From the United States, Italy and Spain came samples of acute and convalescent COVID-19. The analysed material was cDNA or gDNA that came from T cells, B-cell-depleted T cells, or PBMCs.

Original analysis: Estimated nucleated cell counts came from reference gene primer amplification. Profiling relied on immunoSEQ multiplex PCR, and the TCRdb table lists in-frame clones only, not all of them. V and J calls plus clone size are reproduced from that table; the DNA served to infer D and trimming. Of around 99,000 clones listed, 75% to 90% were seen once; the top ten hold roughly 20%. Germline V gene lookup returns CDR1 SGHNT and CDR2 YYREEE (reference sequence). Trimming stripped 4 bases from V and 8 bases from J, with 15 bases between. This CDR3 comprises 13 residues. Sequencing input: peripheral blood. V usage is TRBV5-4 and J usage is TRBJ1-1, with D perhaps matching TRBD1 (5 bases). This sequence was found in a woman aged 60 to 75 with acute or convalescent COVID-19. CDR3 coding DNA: TGTGCCAGCAGCCCCAGGGACTCCCGCGAAGCTTTCTTT. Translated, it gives CASSPRDSREAFF.